This T cell receptor (beta chain) was captured in a study of T cell responses to AZD1222 COVID-19 vaccine. Whole-study results and caveats: Clonal diversity may have been underestimated in mostly white British donors.

The CDR3 consists of 15 residues. V was shortened by 0 bases and J by 3 bases, with 9 bases between the two germline ends. CDR1 MGHRA and CDR2 YSYEKL come from the germline V gene. This clone was counted once. Its antigen is undetermined. TCRdb keeps only in-frame clones here, not all; method: immunoSEQ multiplex PCR. The repertoire includes about 130,000 clones, about 93% of them detected once, and about 5.1% sits in the top ten. The sequencing here drew on peripheral blood, taken on day 0 of AZD1222 vaccination. This TCR was recovered from an adult in good health. The V call is TRBV4-1, the J call TRBJ2-1; D is possibly TRBD2 (5 bases). The CDR3 reads CASSQEEADYNEQFF. Here the CDR3 DNA reads TGCGCCAGCAGCCAAGAGGAGGCAGACTACAATGAGCAGTTCTTC.